This passage covers 5 T cell receptor beta chains from one sample sequenced in a study of blood T cells in healthy people across ages. Primers used in a second PCR of about 7 to 11 cycles were a sample-barcoded 5' primer and a J-beta primer mix. TCRdb used MiXCR to reprocess the 5' RACE reads, holding one entry per CDR3 protein. The profile covers hundreds of thousands of distinct CDR3 sequences, with around 31% appearing a single time and 15% to 19% taken by the ten largest. Sequencing used blood. The receptor set was obtained from an elderly woman in good health.

This clonotype has ten or more counts. This rearrangement joins TRBV7-9 to TRBJ2-5; D uncertain. This CDR3 comprises 12 residues. Trimming removed 1 base from V and 5 bases from J, with 5 bases in between. Germline CDR1 is SEHNR and CDR2 is FQNEAQ (reference sequence). The CDR3 spells CASSLVRETQYF. DNA for the CDR3: TGTGCCAGCAGCTTAGTCCGGGAGACCCAGTACTTC.

This clonotype was observed a few times. A much larger clonotype is one base distant, so this may be a read error. The rearrangement uses TRBV5-6 and TRBJ1-1; D gene uncertain. The CDR3 is 13 amino acids. Germline lookup yields CDR1 SGHDT and CDR2 YYEEEE. V lost 2 bases, J lost 1 base, and 6 bases lay in between. Written as DNA, the CDR3 is TGTGCCAGCAGCTTTGTGAGGAACACTGAAGCTTTCTTT. Protein sequence: CASSFVRNTEAFF. Full variable domain (outside the CDR3, taken from reference TRBV5-6 and TRBJ1-1): DAGVTQSPTHLIKTRGQQVTLRCSPKSGHDTVSWYQQALGQGPQFIFQYYEEEERQRGNFPDRFSGHQFPNYSSELNVNALLLGDSALYLCASSFVRNTEAFFGQGTRLTVV.

This clonotype came up many times. The rearrangement uses TRBV20-1 and TRBJ2-3; TRBD2 matches 9 bases. The V gene's germline CDR1 is DFQATT and CDR2 SNEGSKA (reference sequence). The V gene end was trimmed by 6 bases and the J gene end by 0 bases; junction bases not matched to a gene: 4. The CDR3 length is 14 residues. CDR3 coding DNA: TGCAGTGCGAAGACTAGCGGAAGCACAGATACGCAGTATTTT. Translating gives CSAKTSGSTDTQYF.

Turning to this clonotype: Possible read error: a much larger clone is one base away. The J gene is TRBJ1-2, the V gene TRBV4-2; TRBD1 aligns across 7 bases. The CDR3 totals 14 residues. The V gene's germline CDR1 is LGHNA and CDR2 YNFKEQ. V gave up 10 bases and J gave up 6 bases; unmatched junction bases: 14. In DNA, the CDR3 is TGTGCCATCCCCCCCCGGGACAGTTCTCATGGCTACACCTTC. Its translation is CAIPPRDSSHGYTF.

A remark on this clonotype: At one end the junction does not follow the germline gene, possibly because of a read error. The chain couples TRBV7-9 to TRBJ1-5; no reliable D call. Looked up from germline, CDR1 is SEHNR and CDR2 is FQNEAQ (reference sequence). CDR3 length: 13 residues. The CDR3 sequence is CSSSFGIGQPQHF. Here the CDR3 DNA reads TGTTCCAGCAGCTTCGGTATCGGGCAGCCCCAGCATTTT.